This TCR beta chain is from a study of T cell clonality in common variable immunodeficiency. Regarding the study as a whole: In common variable immunodeficiency, TCR beta chains reportedly carried fewer deletions and N-nucleotide insertions. Compared with controls, CVID subjects had fewer shared TCRbeta clones.

This clone is medium-sized. Its antigen is as yet unknown. The read comes to an end 3 residues before the CDR3 does, leaving the germline J gene to fill in the end. Each donor provided roughly 4.5 to 8.5 ml of heparinized whole blood. Germline CDR1 SGHNT, CDR2 YYREEE (reference sequence). Trimming shortened V by 7 bases and J by 7 bases, and 15 bases separated the two germline ends. This CDR3 has 14 residues. Sequencing input was equivalent genomic DNA from CVID and controls. Only in-frame clones appear in the TCRdb table, and some are missing; sequencing was by immunoSEQ multiplex PCR. The data list approximately 35,000 clones, none observed once; roughly 6.7% falls to the top ten.

The genes are TRBV5-4 and TRBJ1-6, with a possible D match to TRBD1 (6 bases). Sequenced sample: peripheral blood mononuclear cells. The origin of this receptor is a human donor with common variable immunodeficiency. The CDR3 is CASRNREDNSPLHF. CDR3 bases read: TGTGCCAGCCGAAACAGGGAAGACAATTCACCC.